The 16 T cell receptor beta chains presented below share a single source sample, sequenced in a study of blood T cells in healthy people across ages. Combining a sample-barcoded 5' primer with a J-beta primer mix, a second PCR ran for about 7 to 12 cycles. Each CDR3 protein gets one entry after TCRdb re-called the 5' RACE reads with MiXCR. Among hundreds of thousands of distinct CDR3 sequences, more than 20% were seen once, and the ten largest hold roughly 3.6%. Sample: blood. The origin of the receptors is an older man in good health.

This clonotype was observed a few times. V is TRBV29-1 and J is TRBJ2-2, with D unresolved. This CDR3 comprises 15 residues. The germline V and J ends were trimmed by 1 base and 0 bases, with 9 bases remaining between them. The germline gives CDR1 SQVTM, CDR2 ANQGSEA. For the CDR3, the DNA is TGCAGCGTTGAAGGTGCCAGCTCGAACACCGGGGAGCTGTTTTTT. Amino acids: CSVEGASSNTGELFF.

The gene calls are TRBV15 and TRBJ2-3; 9 bases are a match to TRBD2. Germline trimming cut 0 bases from V and 5 bases from J; bases unmatched to any gene: 9. The CDR3 has 17 residues. From germline, CDR1 is LNHNV and CDR2 YYDKDF (reference sequence). CDR3 residues: CATSREKGGGGGDTQYF. As DNA, the CDR3 is TGTGCCACCAGCAGAGAGAAGGGTGGCGGGGGGGGAGATACGCAGTATTTT.

The CDR3 loop reads CASSLKQPYEQYF. CDR3 DNA sequence: TGTGCCAGCAGTTTAAAACAGCCTTACGAGCAGTACTTC. The chain joins TRBV27 to TRBJ2-7; D not resolved. Trimming took off 2 bases at V and 4 bases at J, with 9 bases between the two ends. The germline gives CDR1 MNHEY, CDR2 SMNVEV (reference sequence). This CDR3 contains 13 residues.

The rearrangement uses TRBV6-6 and TRBJ2-7, with D possibly being TRBD2 (6 bases). V lost 2 bases, J lost 6 bases, and 8 bases lay in between. Germline assignment: CDR1 MNHNY and CDR2 SVGAGI (reference sequence). CDR3 length equals 12 residues. The CDR3: CASSYAGPEQYF. CDR3 DNA: TGTGCCAGCAGTTACGCGGGGCCCGAGCAGTACTTC.

This clonotype was counted a few times. The V call is TRBV5-6, the J call TRBJ2-5, with D possibly being TRBD2 (7 bases). This CDR3 comprises 16 residues. Germline loops: CDR1 SGHDT, CDR2 YYEEEE. V dropped 0 bases and J dropped 5 bases, with 17 bases sitting between them. The CDR3 sequence is CASSLAYRGGDETQYF. The DNA for the CDR3 is TGTGCCAGCAGCTTGGCCTATAGAGGGGGGGACGAGACCCAGTACTTC.

This clonotype was counted a few times. This sequence joins TRBV6-4 and TRBJ2-7, with a weak D call TRBD1 (6 bases). In germline, CDR1 is MRHNA, CDR2 SNTAGT. Trimming removed 9 bases at V and 1 base at J, with 13 bases between. CDR3 length: 13 residues. DNA for the CDR3: TGTGCCAGTGCTACGAGGGGGTCCTACGAGCAGTACTTC. Translation gives CASATRGSYEQYF.

In DNA form, the CDR3 reads TGTGCCAGCAGCTTAGAGGACAGGGGCACTGAAGCTTTCTTT. Amino acids: CASSLEDRGTEAFF. The V and J genes are TRBV7-9 and TRBJ1-1; 9 bases agree with TRBD1. V was pared by 1 base and J by 4 bases, with 1 base of the junction left unmatched. CDR1 and CDR2 (germline): SEHNR, FQNEAQ (reference sequence). The CDR3 has 14 amino acids. Looking up the rest from reference TRBV7-9 and TRBJ1-1 gives the full variable domain: DTGVSQNPRHKITKRGQNVTFRCDPISEHNRLYWYRQTLGQGPEFLTYFQNEAQLEKSRLLSDRFSAERPKGSFSTLEIQRTEQGDSAMYLCASSLEDRGTEAFFGQGTRLTVV.

This clonotype was recorded a few times. The chain employs TRBV12-5 and TRBJ1-2; 12 bases are shared with TRBD1. The length of the CDR3 is 16 residues. After removal of 9 bases from V and 6 bases from J, the junction contained 14 bases not matched to a gene. Germline-derived CDR1 and CDR2 are LGHNT and FRNRAP. The CDR3 loop reads CASEPSGTGGGNGYTF. As DNA, the CDR3 is TGTGCTAGCGAACCCTCCGGGACAGGGGGCGGGAATGGCTACACCTTC.

The rearrangement links TRBV7-2 to TRBJ2-1; D is possibly TRBD2 (6 bases). V was cut by 1 base and J by 3 bases, with 10 bases left in between. The CDR3 is 15 residues long. The germline V gene has CDR1 SGHTA and CDR2 FQGNSA. The CDR3 DNA sequence: TGTGCCAGCAGCTTAGGACTAGTCGGCTACAATGAGCAGTTCTTC. Translated: CASSLGLVGYNEQFF.

This clonotype has only a few counts. V is TRBV7-2 and J is TRBJ1-5; D might be TRBD1 (6 bases). The V and J ends lost 1 base and 5 bases respectively, with 12 bases between them. The CDR3 extends over 15 amino acids. CDR1 is SGHTA and CDR2 is FQGNSA in the germline V gene. CDR3 sequence reads: CASSLESQGYQPQHF. CDR3 sequence (DNA): TGTGCCAGCAGCTTAGAGAGCCAGGGGTATCAGCCCCAGCATTTT.

The chain combines TRBV20-1 with TRBJ2-3, with D maybe TRBD2 (5 bases). The length of the CDR3 is 13 residues. With 1 base removed from V and 3 bases from J, the gap between germline ends came to 8 bases. The germline V gene has CDR1 DFQATT and CDR2 SNEGSKA (reference sequence). Written as DNA, the CDR3 is TGCAGTGCTAGAGTTAGCGCTACAGATACGCAGTATTTT. Translated, it gives CSARVSATDTQYF.

The chain links TRBV29-1 to TRBJ2-5; the D gene could be TRBD1 or TRBD2 (5 bases each). The tail of the sequence fits TRBJ2-1 better, so the J call may be wrong. The CDR3 is made up of 12 amino acids. The germline gives CDR1 SQVTM, CDR2 ANQGSEA. The CDR3 protein is CSVEGRDDEQFF. Written as DNA, the CDR3 is TGCAGCGTTGAAGGCAGGGACGATGAGCAGTTCTTC.

The chain has TRBV29-1 and TRBJ2-7; maybe TRBD2 (5 bases). Germline V lookup: CDR1 SQVTM, CDR2 ANQGSEA. With 2 bases removed from V and 7 bases from J, the gap between germline ends came to 15 bases. The CDR3 totals 13 residues. The CDR3 region is CSVEPRGPGEQYF. The CDR3, as DNA: TGCAGCGTTGAACCCCGCGGGCCGGGAGAGCAGTACTTC.

This clonotype has only a few counts. The chain carries TRBV15 and TRBJ2-3, with unresolved D. CDR1 and CDR2 from the germline V gene are LNHNV and YYDKDF (reference sequence). The ends were cut back, 5 bases at V and 2 bases at J, with 17 bases in the middle. The CDR3 spans 16 residues. The DNA for the CDR3 is TGTGCCACCAGCGAGTCCCGGCACCCATACACAGATACGCAGTATTTT. Protein sequence: CATSESRHPYTDTQYF.

The table lists this clonotype with many counts. V is TRBV20-1 and J is TRBJ2-2; TRBD1 is a possible D gene (6 bases). The CDR3 totals 13 residues. Looked up from germline, CDR1 is DFQATT and CDR2 is SNEGSKA (reference sequence). V was cut by 3 bases and J by 8 bases, with 13 bases left in between. The CDR3 reads CSASFTGRGELFF. The CDR3 DNA follows: TGCAGTGCTAGTTTTACAGGGCGAGGGGAGCTGTTTTTT.

This clonotype was detected a few times. The V call is TRBV6-1, the J call TRBJ1-5; D unresolved. Germline CDR1 is MNHNS and CDR2 is SASEGT. The CDR3 runs 14 residues. Trimming cost V 3 bases and J 4 bases, with 10 bases left between them. The CDR3 DNA reads as TGTGCCAGCAGTGAGACTGACAAAAATCAGCCCCAGCATTTT. Its translation is CASSETDKNQPQHF.